Below are 8 T cell receptor beta chains sequenced from a single sample in a study of beta chain features in type 1 diabetes. The investigators reverse transcribed all of the isolated RNA, so they sequenced expressed TCRB transcripts. Only in-frame clones appear in the TCRdb table, and some are missing; sequencing was by immunoSEQ multiplex PCR. The sample shows roughly 160,000 clones, about 8% of them seen only once. What these receptors recognize is not known. General study points: People with Type 1 diabetes carried modestly yet significantly shorter TCRB CDR3s in all four CD4+ subsets.

Sequencing used central memory CD4+ T cells from blood. These receptors came from a woman aged 40 to 55 with type 1 diabetes.

The V gene is TRBV5-1, the J gene TRBJ2-7; 11 bases align to TRBD2. The CDR3 contains 17 residues. V lost 3 bases, J lost 6 bases, and 14 bases stayed unmatched. CDR1 and CDR2 from the germline V gene are SGHRS and YFSETQ. CDR3: CASSSTLTSGTWGEQYF. CDR3 nucleotides: TGCGCCAGCAGCTCCACCTTGACTAGCGGGACATGGGGCGAGCAGTACTTC.

The chain recombines TRBV6-1 with TRBJ2-1; TRBD1 agrees at 11 bases. Trimming removed 4 bases from V and 10 bases from J; junction bases left unmatched: 12. Germline V gene sequence: CDR1 MNHNS, CDR2 SASEGT. CDR3 size: 16 residues. The CDR3 loop is CASSARDRGNVNEQFF. The CDR3 DNA sequence: TGTGCCAGCAGTGCCCGGGACAGGGGGAACGTTAACGAGCAGTTCTTC.

This clone was observed a handful of times. The chain couples TRBV27 to TRBJ1-1; a possible D gene is TRBD1 (6 bases). Trimming took 4 bases from V and 4 from J, leaving 13 bases between them. The germline CDR1 and CDR2 sequences are MNHEY and SMNVEV (reference sequence). The CDR3 is 14 amino acids. The CDR3 loop reads CASSSGQQGTEAFF. The CDR3 DNA sequence: TGTGCCAGCAGTTCGGGACAACAGGGCACTGAAGCTTTCTTT.

This clone was observed a handful of times. As DNA, the CDR3 is TGTGCCAGCAGGACAGGGGGTAACTCTGGAAACACCATATATTTT. Residues: CASRTGGNSGNTIYF. The genes are TRBV2 and TRBJ1-3; TRBD1 matches 9 bases. The CDR3 runs to 15 residues. Germline V gives CDR1 SNHLY, CDR2 FYNNEI. V shed 6 bases and J 0 bases; nucleotides not matched to a gene: 3. Looking up the rest from reference TRBV2 and TRBJ1-3 gives the full variable domain: EPEVTQTPSHQVTQMGQEVILRCVPISNHLYFYWYRQILGQKVEFLVSFYNNEISEKSEIFDDQFSVERPDGSNFTLKIRSTKLEDSAMYFCASRTGGNSGNTIYFGEGSWLTVV.

A few counts support this clone. The chain couples TRBV2 to TRBJ1-1; 7 bases are a match to TRBD1. CDR3 length equals 13 residues. Germline V CDR1 and CDR2: SNHLY, FYNNEI. J lost 1 base, V lost 6 bases, and 2 bases had no gene match. The CDR3 spells CASRGQANTEAFF. CDR3 DNA: TGTGCCAGCAGAGGACAGGCGAACACTGAAGCTTTCTTT.

The table lists this clone with a few counts. The chain has TRBV5-4 and TRBJ2-3; 8 bases map to TRBD2. The CDR3 spans 15 residues. Germline loops: CDR1 SGHNT, CDR2 YYREEE (reference sequence). V was clipped by 4 bases and J by 5 bases; unmatched bases: 9. Here the CDR3 DNA reads TGTGCCAGCAGCACCGGGGGGGCCGGTAAAGATACGCAGTATTTT. It specifies CASSTGGAGKDTQYF.

The chain employs TRBV2 and TRBJ2-7; the D gene is possibly TRBD1 (6 bases). The ends were cut back, 7 bases at V and 0 bases at J, with 13 bases in the middle. Germline-derived CDR1 and CDR2 are SNHLY and FYNNEI. The CDR3 runs 14 residues. Written as DNA, the CDR3 is TGTGCCAGCAATCCGGACAGTGTCTCCTACGAGCAGTACTTC. It encodes CASNPDSVSYEQYF.

The CDR3 nucleotides are TGTGCCAGCATGGCCGGGACTAGTAGTCCAGATACGCAGTATTTT. This sequence encodes CASMAGTSSPDTQYF. The chain combines TRBV2 with TRBJ2-3; the match to TRBD2 covers 8 bases. CDR3 size: 15 residues. V gave up 7 bases and J gave up 4 bases; unmatched junction bases: 10. CDR1 is SNHLY, CDR2 FYNNEI, per germline.